This T cell receptor beta chain is from a study of T cell responses to AZD1222 COVID-19 vaccine. General study points: Increased Spike-specific TCR breadth and depth were observed after two AZD1222 doses. The CD4 TCRs associated with vaccination extended across spike and predominated at 160-218 and 743-854.

Turning to this clone: Its antigen remains unknown.

Produced via immunoSEQ multiplex PCR; TCRdb's table is partial and in-frame only. The table lists 150,000 to 250,000 clones, approximately 91% of them singletons. The clonotype comes from an adult who received the AZD1222 COVID-19 vaccine. Material: peripheral blood, obtained 28 days after the second AZD1222 dose.

The CDR3 DNA sequence: TGTGCCAGCAGCTCGGGACAGGCGAGCTACGAGCAGTACTTC. This sequence encodes CASSSGQASYEQYF. This chain joins TRBV11-3 and TRBJ2-7; TRBD1 matches 8 bases. V dropped 4 bases and J dropped 3; count of bases not matched to a gene: 5. This CDR3 contains 14 residues. Germline-derived CDR1 and CDR2 are SGHNT and YENEEA.